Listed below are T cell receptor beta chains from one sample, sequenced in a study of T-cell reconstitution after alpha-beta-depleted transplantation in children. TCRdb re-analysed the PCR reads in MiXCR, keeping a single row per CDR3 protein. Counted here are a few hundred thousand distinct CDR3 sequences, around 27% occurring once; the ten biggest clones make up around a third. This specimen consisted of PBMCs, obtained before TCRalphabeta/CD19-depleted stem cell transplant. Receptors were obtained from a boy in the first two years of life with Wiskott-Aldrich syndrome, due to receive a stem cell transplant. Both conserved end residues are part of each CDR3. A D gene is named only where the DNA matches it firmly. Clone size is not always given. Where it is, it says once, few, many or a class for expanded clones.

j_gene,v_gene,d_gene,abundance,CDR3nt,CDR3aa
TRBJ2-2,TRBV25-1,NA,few,TGTGCCACCGAGAGAGACACCGGGGAGCTGTTTTTT,CATERDTGELFF
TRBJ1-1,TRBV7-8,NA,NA,TGTGCCAGCAGCTTGGGGACGGGGAGGACTGAAGCTTTCTTT,CASSLGTGRTEAFF
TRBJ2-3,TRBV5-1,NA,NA,TGCGCCAGCAGCTTGGGTCTTCCAGATACGCAGTATTTT,CASSLGLPDTQYF
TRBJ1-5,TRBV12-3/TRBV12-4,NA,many,TGTGCCAGCAGCCGAGGGAGGGATCAGCCCCAGCATTTT,CASSRGRDQPQHF
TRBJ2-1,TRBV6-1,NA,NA,TGTGCCAGCGCTAGCGACGGCTACAATGAGCAGTTCTTC,CASASDGYNEQFF
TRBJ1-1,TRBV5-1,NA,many,TGCGCCAGCAGCTTTAACAGAAAGAACACTGAAGCTTTCTTT,CASSFNRKNTEAFF
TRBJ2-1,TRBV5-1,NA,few,TGCGCCAGCAGCTACGGACGGCCACCATCCACGCATGAGCAGTTCTTC,CASSYGRPPSTHEQFF
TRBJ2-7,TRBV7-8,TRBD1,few,TGTGCCAGCAGCCCGGGACAGGGGATAACCTACGAGCAGTACTTC,CASSPGQGITYEQYF
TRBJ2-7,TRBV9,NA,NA,TGTGCCAGCAGCTACGGGACTCCGTCCTACGAGCAGTACTTC,CASSYGTPSYEQYF
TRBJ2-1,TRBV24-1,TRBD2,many,TGTGCCACCAAGTTAGCGGGAGGTTCCTACAATGAGCAGTTCTTC,CATKLAGGSYNEQFF
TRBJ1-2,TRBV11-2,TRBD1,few,TGTGCCAGCAGCCCCCTGGACAGGGGCGGCTACACCTTC,CASSPLDRGGYTF
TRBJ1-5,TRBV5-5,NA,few,TGTGCCAGCAGCTTGGGGCAGCATAGCAATCAGCCCCAGCATTTT,CASSLGQHSNQPQHF
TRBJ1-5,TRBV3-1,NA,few,TGTGCCAGCAGCCAAGGGGCGGACAGAAATCAGCCCCAGCATTTT,CASSQGADRNQPQHF
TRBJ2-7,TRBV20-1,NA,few,TGCAGTGCTACCAGTAGCAACTTTGGTTCCTACGAGCAGTACTTC,CSATSSNFGSYEQYF
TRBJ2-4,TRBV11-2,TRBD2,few,TGTGCCAGCAGCTTATCAGCGGGAACCCCCCTTGGTCGGGGCATTCAGTACTTC,CASSLSAGTPLGRGIQYF
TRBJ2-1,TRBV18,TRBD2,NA,TGTGCCAGCTCCGGACTAGGTTGGCATGAGCAGTTCTTC,CASSGLGWHEQFF
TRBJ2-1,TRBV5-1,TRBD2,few,TGCGCCAGCAGCCCCACTAGCGGGAGGAGGGGCAATGAGCAGTTCTTC,CASSPTSGRRGNEQFF
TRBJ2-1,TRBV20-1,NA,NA,TGCAGTGCTAGAGCGGGGTTCGATGGTGAGCAGTTCTTC,CSARAGFDGEQFF
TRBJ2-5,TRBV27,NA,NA,TGTGCCAGCAGTTGGACTCTCCAAGAGACCCAGTACTTC,CASSWTLQETQYF
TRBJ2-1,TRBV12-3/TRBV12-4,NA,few,TGTGCCAGCAGTCCCCAGATCCTCAATGAGCAGTTCTTC,CASSPQILNEQFF
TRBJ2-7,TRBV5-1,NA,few,TGCGCCAGCAGCTTGGAGTCAGGGTATTACGAGCAGTACTTC,CASSLESGYYEQYF
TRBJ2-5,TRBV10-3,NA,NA,TGTGCCATCAACACAGGGGGCCGGGAGGGGACCCAGTACTTC,CAINTGGREGTQYF
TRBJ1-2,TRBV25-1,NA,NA,TGTGCCAGCAGTGGCCAGGGTCAAGGCTACACCTTC,CASSGQGQGYTF
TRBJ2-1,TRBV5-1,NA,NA,TGCGCCAGCAGCTCCGCAGGGTACAATGAGCAGTTCTTC,CASSSAGYNEQFF
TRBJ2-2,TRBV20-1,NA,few,TGCAGTGCCAAGCCTAGAGTTTCTCGCACCGGGGAGCTGTTTTTT,CSAKPRVSRTGELFF
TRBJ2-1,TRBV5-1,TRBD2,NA,TGCGCCAGCAGTCCGACTAGCGAAAAGTTCTATGAGCAGTTCTTC,CASSPTSEKFYEQFF
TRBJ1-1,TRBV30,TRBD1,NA,TGTGCCTGGAGAAGGAGGGGGCATGAGGACACTGAAGCTTTCTTT,CAWRRRGHEDTEAFF
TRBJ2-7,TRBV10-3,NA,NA,TGTGCCATCAGTGAGTCCCGGGGGAGCTCCTACGAGCAGTACTTC,CAISESRGSSYEQYF
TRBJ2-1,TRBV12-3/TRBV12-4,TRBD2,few,TGTGCCAGCAGTCCATACCTCGGACTAGCGGGAGTGAATGAGCAGTTCTTC,CASSPYLGLAGVNEQFF
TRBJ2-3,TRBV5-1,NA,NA,TGCGCCAGCAGCTGGGGACTGGAGAGCACAGATACGCAGTATTTT,CASSWGLESTDTQYF
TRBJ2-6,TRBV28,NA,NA,TGTGCCAGCAGTTCGGAACAGGGCGACTCTGGGGCCAACGTCCTGACTTTC,CASSSEQGDSGANVLTF
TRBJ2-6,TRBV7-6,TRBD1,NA,TGTGCCAGCAGCTTAAGGGCCGGGACAGGGCTTTCTTTTGGGGCCAACGTCCTGACTTTC,CASSLRAGTGLSFGANVLTF
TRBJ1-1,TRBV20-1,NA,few,TGCAGTGCTAGAGATCTAGCAGGGGCGAACACTGAAGCTTTCTTT,CSARDLAGANTEAFF
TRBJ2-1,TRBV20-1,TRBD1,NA,TGCAGTGCCCGCCTGACAGGGGGAAAATTAAGCTCCTACAATGAGCAGTTCTTC,CSARLTGGKLSSYNEQFF
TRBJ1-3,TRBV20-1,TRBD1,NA,TGCAGTGCTCCCCAATCGGGGACAGCTGGAAACACCATATATTTT,CSAPQSGTAGNTIYF
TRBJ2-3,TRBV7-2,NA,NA,TGTGCCAGCAGCTTAGTGGGACATAACACAGATACGCAGTATTTT,CASSLVGHNTDTQYF
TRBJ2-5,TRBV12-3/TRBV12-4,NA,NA,TGTGCCAGCAGCCTTATCGGGGAGACCCAGTACTTC,CASSLIGETQYF
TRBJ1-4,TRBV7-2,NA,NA,TGTGCCAGCAGCCCGATAACCGGCCCTGGGTATGAAAAACTGTTTTTT,CASSPITGPGYEKLFF